A selection of T cell receptor beta chains follows, all from one sample in a study of blood T cell repertoires in COVID-19. The table came from immunoSEQ multiplex PCR; TCRdb's copy has only in-frame clones and leaves some out. The sample holds more than 95,000 clones, about nine tenths seen once. Sample: peripheral blood. These receptors all stem from a woman of 80 years or more in a cohort sampled during active COVID-19. CDR3s include the opening cysteine and the closing phenylalanine or tryptophan. A D gene is named only where the DNA matches it firmly. A clone size is listed for some rows: how often the clone was seen (once, few, many), or a class if it is expanded.

TRBV24-1	13	TRBJ2-1	.	.	CATSDPNGGEQFF	TGTGCCACCAGTGACCCCAACGGGGGTGAGCAGTTCTTC
TRBV5-1	13	TRBJ2-1	.	once	CASTLADYNEQFF	TGCGCCAGCACCCTGGCGGACTACAATGAGCAGTTCTTC
TRBV7-8	14	TRBJ1-5	.	.	CASSGTGSEQPQHF	TGTGCCAGCAGCGGTACAGGGTCGGAACAGCCCCAGCATTTT
TRBV28	13	TRBJ1-2	.	.	CASSWGGGYGYTF	TGTGCCAGCAGCTGGGGGGGAGGCTATGGCTACACCTTC
TRBV19	15	TRBJ1-1	.	few	CASRTQDRQNTEAFF	TGTGCCAGTAGAACCCAGGACAGACAGAACACTGAAGCTTTCTTT
TRBV18	14	TRBJ2-5	TRBD1	.	CASSPPTGQETQYF	TGTGCCAGCTCACCACCGACAGGGCAAGAGACCCAGTACTTC
TRBV19	13	TRBJ2-7	TRBD1	.	CASKPGTGYEQYF	TGTGCCAGCAAACCCGGGACAGGGTACGAGCAGTACTTC
TRBV2	15	TRBJ1-1	.	.	CASSREKNWGTEAFF	TGTGCCAGCAGCCGGGAAAAAAACTGGGGCACTGAAGCTTTCTTT
TRBV25-1	18	TRBJ1-3	.	.	CASSSGTRSNPSGNTIYF	TGTGCCAGCAGCTCAGGCACCCGTTCAAATCCTTCTGGAAACACCATATATTTT
TRBV25-1	17	TRBJ1-6	.	.	CASSDPRVQSGTSPLHF	TGTGCCAGCAGTGACCCCAGGGTACAGTCTGGAACGTCACCCCTCCACTTT
TRBV27	15	TRBJ1-5	TRBD1	few	CASSPDRVRNQPQHF	TGTGCCAGCAGTCCGGACAGGGTTCGCAATCAGCCCCAGCATTTT
TRBV3-1/TRBV3-2	14	TRBJ2-1	TRBD1	.	CASSYGTGSNEQFF	TGTGCCAGCAGCTACGGGACAGGTTCCAATGAGCAGTTCTTC
TRBV19	17	TRBJ2-3	TRBD2	.	CASSPRDWRGGTDTQYF	TGTGCCAGTAGCCCGCGGGATTGGCGGGGGGGCACAGATACGCAGTATTTT
TRBV19	13	TRBJ1-5	.	.	CATGFGANQPQHF	TGTGCCACAGGATTTGGGGCCAATCAGCCCCAGCATTTT
TRBV19	16	TRBJ1-1	TRBD1	.	CASSISRGTVNTEAFF	TGTGCCAGTAGTATCAGTCGGGGGACAGTGAACACTGAAGCTTTCTTT
TRBV5-1	14	TRBJ2-5	.	.	CASSPGAAQETQYF	TGCGCCAGCAGTCCGGGTGCGGCCCAAGAGACCCAGTACTTC
TRBV19	13	TRBJ2-3	.	.	CASSRGDSDTQYF	TGTGCCAGTAGTAGGGGCGATTCAGATACGCAGTATTTT
TRBV3-1/TRBV3-2	14	TRBJ1-4	.	.	CASSQAIGVEKLFF	TGTGCCAGCAGCCAAGCGATCGGGGTTGAAAAACTGTTTTTT
TRBV10-1	16	TRBJ2-5	.	.	CASSEGSGAWGETQYF	TGCGCCAGCAGTGAAGGGTCAGGGGCTTGGGGGGAGACCCAGTACTTC
TRBV29-1	13	TRBJ2-7	TRBD2	.	CSVVEQTSGEQYF	TGCAGCGTTGTGGAACAGACTAGCGGAGAGCAGTACTTC
TRBV20-1	11	TRBJ1-3	.	.	CSAAYGNTIYF	TGCAGTGCTGCCTATGGAAACACCATATATTTT
TRBV19	14	TRBJ2-1	TRBD2	.	CASAQRGDYNEQFF	TGTGCCAGTGCGCAGCGGGGGGATTACAATGAGCAGTTCTTC
TRBV7-2	13	TRBJ2-3	.	once	CASSLNQRDTQYF	TGTGCCAGCAGCTTAAACCAGCGAGATACGCAGTATTTT
TRBV19	13	TRBJ1-2	TRBD1	.	CASATGGGSGYTF	TGTGCCAGTGCCACAGGGGGCGGGTCTGGCTACACCTTC
TRBV5-1	16	TRBJ2-6	.	few	CASSLGQSSGANVLTF	TGCGCCAGCAGCTTAGGACAGAGCTCTGGGGCCAACGTCCTGACTTTC
TRBV19	14	TRBJ2-1	TRBD1	once	CASERTGPYNEQFF	TGTGCCAGCGAGAGGACAGGGCCTTACAATGAGCAGTTCTTC
TRBV19	18	TRBJ1-2	TRBD1	.	CASSTPGTGTGGGDGYTF	TGTGCCAGTAGTACCCCTGGGACAGGGACGGGTGGAGGCGATGGCTACACCTTC
TRBV28	14	TRBJ2-7	TRBD1	.	CTSRYDRVSYEQYF	TGTACCAGCAGGTACGACAGGGTCTCCTACGAGCAGTACTTC
TRBV12-3/TRBV12-4	13	TRBJ2-7	.	.	CASSFSPPSEQYF	TGTGCCAGCAGTTTTTCCCCCCCGAGCGAGCAGTACTTC
TRBV10-3	16	TRBJ2-3	.	.	CAISGRGGRQADTQYF	TGCGCCATCAGTGGTAGGGGGGGCCGCCAGGCAGATACGCAGTATTTT
TRBV2	14	TRBJ2-1	TRBD1	few	CASTRQGVSNEQFF	TGTGCCAGCACCCGACAGGGGGTGAGCAATGAGCAGTTCTTC
TRBV6-1	17	TRBJ2-1	TRBD2	.	CASSAGGAAENYNEQFF	TGTGCCAGCAGTGCCGGGGGGGCGGCCGAAAACTACAATGAGCAGTTCTTC
TRBV28	15	TRBJ1-6	TRBD1	.	CASSSGGQEYSPLHF	TGTGCCAGCAGCTCCGGGGGACAGGAGTATTCACCCCTCCACTTT
TRBV5-1	14	TRBJ2-7	.	.	CASSLESSTSEQYF	TGCGCCAGCAGCCTGGAGTCCTCCACCAGCGAGCAGTACTTC
TRBV6-6	16	TRBJ2-1	TRBD1	.	CATSWTGTPPGNEQFF	TGTGCCACTTCTTGGACAGGAACTCCCCCGGGGAATGAGCAGTTCTTC
TRBV7-2	15	TRBJ1-3	.	.	CASSPRVAGGNTIYF	TGTGCCAGCAGCCCGAGGGTAGCGGGGGGAAACACCATATATTTT
TRBV29-1	15	TRBJ1-2	.	.	CSVATYRSLNYGYTF	TGCAGCGTTGCTACTTACAGGAGCCTGAACTATGGCTACACCTTC
TRBV18	13	TRBJ1-1	.	.	CASSPPDRAKAFF	TGTGCCAGCTCACCCCCTGACAGAGCTAAAGCTTTCTTT
TRBV5-5	15	TRBJ2-7	TRBD2	.	CASSLASSGKYEQYF	TGTGCCAGCAGCTTGGCGAGTAGCGGGAAGTACGAGCAGTACTTC
TRBV2	11	TRBJ2-7	.	.	CASSDEGEQYF	TGTGCCAGCAGTGATGAGGGCGAGCAGTACTTC
TRBV23-1	13	TRBJ2-3	.	.	CASSQSRADTQYF	TGCGCCAGCAGTCAATCGCGCGCAGATACGCAGTATTTT
TRBV5-1	14	TRBJ2-1	TRBD2	.	CASSLGQAGAEQFF	TGCGCCAGCAGCTTGGGACAAGCGGGAGCGGAGCAGTTCTTC
TRBV19	14	TRBJ1-1	.	.	CASSSGVGAPGAFF	TGTGCCAGTAGTAGCGGGGTTGGGGCGCCTGGGGCTTTCTTT
TRBV5-4	16	TRBJ2-1	.	.	CASSLEGLGLHNEQFF	TGTGCCAGCAGCTTGGAGGGTTTAGGACTCCACAATGAGCAGTTCTTC
TRBV28	14	TRBJ2-7	TRBD2	.	CASSPTGTTWEQYF	TGTGCCAGCAGTCCTACCGGGACTACCTGGGAGCAGTACTTC
TRBV5-6	15	TRBJ2-7	TRBD1	.	CASRGLTGSSYEQYF	TGTGCCAGCCGAGGCCTGACAGGGAGCTCCTACGAGCAGTACTTC
TRBV11-3	14	TRBJ2-5	.	.	CASGNGGPQETQYF	TGTGCCAGCGGAAACGGGGGACCTCAAGAGACCCAGTACTTC
TRBV12-3/TRBV12-4	11	TRBJ2-1	.	.	CASSSQAEQFF	TGTGCCAGCAGTTCCCAGGCTGAGCAGTTCTTC
TRBV10-3	16	TRBJ2-6	.	.	CAISESLSSGANVLTF	TGTGCCATCAGTGAGTCTCTGTCCTCTGGGGCCAACGTCCTGACTTTC
TRBV20-1	11	TRBJ2-7	TRBD1	.	CSARQGDEQYF	TGCAGTGCTAGACAGGGGGACGAGCAGTACTTC
TRBV5-5	17	TRBJ2-1	TRBD2	.	CASSFQGSGVSYNEQFF	TGTGCCAGCAGCTTCCAAGGTAGCGGGGTCTCCTACAATGAGCAGTTCTTC
TRBV19	14	TRBJ2-3	TRBD2	.	CASSIGGSTDTQYF	TGTGCCAGTAGTATCGGGGGGTCCACAGATACGCAGTATTTT
TRBV24-1	14	TRBJ2-2	.	once	CATSDRGATGELFF	TGTGCCACCAGTGACAGGGGGGCCACCGGGGAGCTGTTTTTT
TRBV19	15	TRBJ1-1	.	.	CASSPADTLNTEAFF	TGTGCCAGTAGCCCTGCGGACACTTTGAACACTGAAGCTTTCTTT
TRBV3-1/TRBV3-2	16	TRBJ2-1	TRBD2	.	CASSQLAGGLYNEQFF	TGTGCCAGCAGCCAATTAGCGGGGGGCCTCTACAATGAGCAGTTCTTC
TRBV5-1	16	TRBJ2-6	TRBD1	.	CASSFRQGPGANVLTF	TGCGCCAGCAGCTTCCGACAGGGGCCCGGGGCCAACGTCCTGACTTTC
TRBV19	13	TRBJ2-7	TRBD1	.	CASSRQGSYEQYF	TGTGCCAGTAGCCGACAGGGCTCCTACGAGCAGTACTTC
TRBV21-1	19	TRBJ2-7	.	.	CASTSRTPYPAPEAYEQYF	TGTGCCAGCACCAGTAGGACCCCCTACCCGGCCCCGGAGGCCTACGAGCAGTACTTC